This entry features one T cell receptor (beta chain) sequence. What it binds is unknown. CD4+ cells yielded CD45RA+ naive and CD45RA-negative memory subsets. This record belongs to a study of shared clonotypes between healthy human individuals. Study at large: A couple of female and a few male donors aged 18 to 49 were enrolled.

Generated by immunoSEQ multiplex PCR, the TCRdb table keeps only in-frame clones and is missing some. The sample contains about 2.4 million clones, 93% of which appear only once. V lost 6 bases to trimming and J lost 4 bases, with 16 bases between them. CDR3 length equals 15 residues. CDR1 MNHEY and CDR2 SVGAGI come from the germline V gene. Study results and caveats: Non-shared clonotypes had lower generation probabilities than those shared by all four donors. In general, naive subsets displayed greater estimated richness than memory subsets did.

This sequence was found in a young man in good health. Some clones in this sample may be carry-over from other donors' samples. Source material: naive CD4+ T cells from PBMCs. Subset defined: CD45RA+ positively selected. The chain employs TRBV6-5 and TRBJ2-1; D not certain. This chain's CDR3 is CASRTYGDTYNEQFF. DNA for the CDR3: TGTGCCAGCAGAACCTATGGGGATACATACAATGAGCAGTTCTTC.